The TCR beta chain under discussion was sequenced for a study of T-cell memory formation after mild COVID-19. Study overall: Among the donors, TCR clusters were largely specific to each donor. General observations from the study: A second wave expanding day 15 to 37 was CD4+-biased; contracting clones were balanced. SARS-CoV-2 specificity of second-wave clones peaking day 37 was unconfirmed. Pre-infection memory held some responding clones, suggesting pre-existing cross-reactive T cells responded.

TCRdb fed the 5' RACE reads into MiXCR, producing one record per CDR3 protein. The repertoire holds hundreds of thousands of distinct CDR3 sequences, with about a fifth as singletons. This CDR3 has 14 amino acids. V gave up 6 bases and J gave up 14 bases; unmatched junction bases: 16. This clonotype was seen a handful of times. Its antigen is not identified. The receptor was isolated from an adult woman who had mild COVID-19 (a few samples of this study predate the infection). Cell type and time point are not known. The J gene is TRBJ1-5, the V gene TRBV12-3 or TRBV12-4, with 7 bases that match TRBD1. The specimen was PBMCs or a T cell subset sorted from them (not recorded which). The CDR3 bases are TGTGCCAGCAGGATCGGACAGGAGGCCCGAACTGAGCATTTT. Translating gives CASRIGQEARTEHF.